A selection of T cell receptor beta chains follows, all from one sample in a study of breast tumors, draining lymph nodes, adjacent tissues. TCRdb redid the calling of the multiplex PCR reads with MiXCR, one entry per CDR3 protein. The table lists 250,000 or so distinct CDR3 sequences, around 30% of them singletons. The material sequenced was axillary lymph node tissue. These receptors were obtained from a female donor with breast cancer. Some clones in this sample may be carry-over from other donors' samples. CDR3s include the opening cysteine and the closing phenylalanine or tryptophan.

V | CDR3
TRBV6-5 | CASSYRQSSTDTQYF
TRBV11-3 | CASSLENREVYEQYF
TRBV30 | CAWMPRAVYGYTF
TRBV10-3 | CAISALTSGSSYEQYF
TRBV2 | CVSSVMSSGFSTDTQYF
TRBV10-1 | CARLGQDPINYGYTF
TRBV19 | CASSTLDSLLSYGYTF
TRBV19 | CATNGLGQGWTEAFF
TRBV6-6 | CASSSTSGRAVETQYF
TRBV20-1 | CSARNGGGTYSYNEQFF
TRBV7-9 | CASSLESGTETQHF
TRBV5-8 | CASSSGTSQETQYF
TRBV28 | CASSYPLASPIF
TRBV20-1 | CSAAQVQKNTEAFF
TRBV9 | CASSVNVDYGYTF
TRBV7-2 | CASSLVSGLGNEQFF
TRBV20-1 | CSARDPSVTPGGEQFF
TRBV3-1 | CASSPRGRVAGETQYF
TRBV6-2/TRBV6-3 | CASTHRDRGYNEQLF
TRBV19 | CASRSLGGRASTGELFF
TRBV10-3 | CAVSTEGSYNSSLHF
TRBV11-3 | CASSLSFRAGGEQYF
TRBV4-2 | CASSPRGGHFSTDTQYF
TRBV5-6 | CASRTGSWGTGELFF
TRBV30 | CAWSGENTEAFF
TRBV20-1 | CSAETGTTNTGELFF
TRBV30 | CAWWIPGYNYGYTF
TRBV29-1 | CSVQGTSGRSYNEQFF